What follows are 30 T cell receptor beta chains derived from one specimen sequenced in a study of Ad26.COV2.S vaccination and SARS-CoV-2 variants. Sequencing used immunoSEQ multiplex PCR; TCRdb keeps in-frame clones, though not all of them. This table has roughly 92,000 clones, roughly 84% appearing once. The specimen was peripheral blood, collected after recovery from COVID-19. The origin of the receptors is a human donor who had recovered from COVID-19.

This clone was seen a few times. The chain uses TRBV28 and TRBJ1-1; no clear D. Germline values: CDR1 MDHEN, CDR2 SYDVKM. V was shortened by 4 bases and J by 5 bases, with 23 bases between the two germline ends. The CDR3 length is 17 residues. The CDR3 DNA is TGTGCCAGCAGTTCTAACCGGCGGCGGGATTTAATGACTGAAGCTTTCTTT. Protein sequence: CASSSNRRRDLMTEAFF.

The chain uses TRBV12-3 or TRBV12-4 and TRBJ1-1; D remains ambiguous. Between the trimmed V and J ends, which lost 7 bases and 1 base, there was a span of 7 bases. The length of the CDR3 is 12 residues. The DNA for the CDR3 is TGTGCCAGCATAAAGGGGAACACTGAAGCTTTCTTT. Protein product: CASIKGNTEAFF.

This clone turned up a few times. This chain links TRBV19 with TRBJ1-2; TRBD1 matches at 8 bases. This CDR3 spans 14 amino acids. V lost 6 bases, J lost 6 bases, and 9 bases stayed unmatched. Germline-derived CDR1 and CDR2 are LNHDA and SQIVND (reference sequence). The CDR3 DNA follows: TGTGCCAGTAGACGACAGCAGGGGGCTCATGGCTACACCTTC. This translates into CASRRQQGAHGYTF.

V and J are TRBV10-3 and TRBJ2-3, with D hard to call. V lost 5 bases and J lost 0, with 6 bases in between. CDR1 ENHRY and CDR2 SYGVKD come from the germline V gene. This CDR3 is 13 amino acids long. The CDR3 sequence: CAISRSSTDTQYF. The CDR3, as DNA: TGTGCCATCAGTAGATCTAGCACAGATACGCAGTATTTT.

The CDR3, as DNA: TGTGCCAGCAGTTTATCGGTAGGCCCCTACGAGCAGTACTTC. Its translation: CASSLSVGPYEQYF. This chain links TRBV28 with TRBJ2-7; unclear D gene. Per germline, CDR1 MDHEN and CDR2 SYDVKM. V lost 1 base and J lost 2, with 9 bases in between. The CDR3 spans 14 residues.

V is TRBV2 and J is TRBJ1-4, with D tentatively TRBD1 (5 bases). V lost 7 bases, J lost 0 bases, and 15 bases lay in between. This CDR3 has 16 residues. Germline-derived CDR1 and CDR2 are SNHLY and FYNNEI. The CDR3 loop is CASTPRGTTTNEKLFF. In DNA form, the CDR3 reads TGTGCCAGCACCCCCCGGGGCACCACAACTAATGAAAAACTGTTTTTT.

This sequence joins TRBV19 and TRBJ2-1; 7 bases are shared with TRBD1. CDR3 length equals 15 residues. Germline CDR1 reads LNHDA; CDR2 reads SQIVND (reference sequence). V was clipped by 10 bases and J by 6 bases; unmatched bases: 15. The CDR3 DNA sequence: TGTGCCACCAACTTCAGGGGGTCCTCGGGCAATGAGCAGTTCTTC. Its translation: CATNFRGSSGNEQFF.

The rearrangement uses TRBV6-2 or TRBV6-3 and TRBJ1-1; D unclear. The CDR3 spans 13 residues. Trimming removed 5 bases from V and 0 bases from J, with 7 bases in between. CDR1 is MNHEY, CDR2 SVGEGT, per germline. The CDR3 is CASSVIVNTEAFF. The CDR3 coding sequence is TGTGCCAGCAGTGTAATAGTGAACACTGAAGCTTTCTTT.

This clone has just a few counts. This chain's CDR3 is CASRAGTSGPNTGELFF. The CDR3 coding sequence is TGTGCCAGCAGGGCCGGGACTAGCGGACCGAACACCGGGGAGCTGTTTTTT. The chain has TRBV7-8 and TRBJ2-2; 11 positions agree with TRBD2. The CDR3 runs 17 residues. V was clipped by 6 bases and J by 0 bases; unmatched bases: 6. In germline, CDR1 is SGHVS, CDR2 FQNEAQ.

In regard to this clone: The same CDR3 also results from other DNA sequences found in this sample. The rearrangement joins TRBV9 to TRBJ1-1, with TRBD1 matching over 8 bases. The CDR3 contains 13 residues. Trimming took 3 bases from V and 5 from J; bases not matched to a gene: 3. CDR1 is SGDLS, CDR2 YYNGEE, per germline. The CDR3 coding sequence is TGTGCCAGCAGCGCCGACAGGGGAACTGAAGCTTTCTTT. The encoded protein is CASSADRGTEAFF.

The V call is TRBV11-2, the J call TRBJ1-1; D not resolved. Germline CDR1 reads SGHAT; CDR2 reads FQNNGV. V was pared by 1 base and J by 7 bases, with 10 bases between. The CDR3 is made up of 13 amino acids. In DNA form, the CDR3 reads TGTGCCAGCAGCTTAGCCCTGACGGATGAAGCTTTCTTT. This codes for CASSLALTDEAFF.

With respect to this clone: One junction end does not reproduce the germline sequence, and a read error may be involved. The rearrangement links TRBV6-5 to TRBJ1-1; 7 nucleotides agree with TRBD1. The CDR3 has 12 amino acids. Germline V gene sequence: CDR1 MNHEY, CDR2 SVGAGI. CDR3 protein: CASSYQGGHGVF. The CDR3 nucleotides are TGTGCCAGCAGTTACCAGGGGGGACACGGGGTCTTT.

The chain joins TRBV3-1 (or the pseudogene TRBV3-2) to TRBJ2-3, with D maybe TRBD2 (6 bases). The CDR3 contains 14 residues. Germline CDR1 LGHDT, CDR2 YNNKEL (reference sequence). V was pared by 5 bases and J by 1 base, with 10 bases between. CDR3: CASSGSGRTDTQYF. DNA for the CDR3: TGTGCCAGCAGCGGTAGCGGCCGCACAGATACGCAGTATTTT.

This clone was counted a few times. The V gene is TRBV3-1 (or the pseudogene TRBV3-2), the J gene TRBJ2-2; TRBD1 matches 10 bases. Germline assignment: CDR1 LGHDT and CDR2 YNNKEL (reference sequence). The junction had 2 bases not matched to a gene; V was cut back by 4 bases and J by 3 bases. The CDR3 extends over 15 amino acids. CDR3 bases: TGTGCCAGCAGCCGGGGACAGGGGTACACCGGGGAGCTGTTTTTT. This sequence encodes CASSRGQGYTGELFF.

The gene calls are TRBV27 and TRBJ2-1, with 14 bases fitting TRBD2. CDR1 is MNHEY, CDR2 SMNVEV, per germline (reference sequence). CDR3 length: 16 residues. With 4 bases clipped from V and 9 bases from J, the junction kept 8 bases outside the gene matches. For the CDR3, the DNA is TGTGCCAGCAGTTCATGGACTAGCGGGAGGAACGGTGAGCAGTTCTTC. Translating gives CASSSWTSGRNGEQFF.

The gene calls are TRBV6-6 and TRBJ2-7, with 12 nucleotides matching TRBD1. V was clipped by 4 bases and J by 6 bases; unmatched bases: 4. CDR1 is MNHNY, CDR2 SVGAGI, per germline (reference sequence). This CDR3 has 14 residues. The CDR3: CASSFRDRGLEQYF. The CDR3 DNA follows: TGTGCCAGCAGTTTCCGGGACAGGGGGCTCGAGCAGTACTTC.

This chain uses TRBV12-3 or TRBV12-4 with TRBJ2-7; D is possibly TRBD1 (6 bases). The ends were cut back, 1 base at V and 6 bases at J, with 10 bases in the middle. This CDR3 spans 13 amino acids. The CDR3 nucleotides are TGTGCCAGCAGTTTAGTCACAGGGTCCGAGCAGTACTTC. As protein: CASSLVTGSEQYF.

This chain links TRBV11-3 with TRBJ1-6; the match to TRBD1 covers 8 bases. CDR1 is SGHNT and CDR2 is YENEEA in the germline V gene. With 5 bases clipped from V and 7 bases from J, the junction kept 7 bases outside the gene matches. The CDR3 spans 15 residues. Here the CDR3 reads CASSRTGIINSPLHF. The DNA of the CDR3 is TGTGCCAGCAGCCGGACAGGGATAATCAATTCACCCCTCCACTTT.

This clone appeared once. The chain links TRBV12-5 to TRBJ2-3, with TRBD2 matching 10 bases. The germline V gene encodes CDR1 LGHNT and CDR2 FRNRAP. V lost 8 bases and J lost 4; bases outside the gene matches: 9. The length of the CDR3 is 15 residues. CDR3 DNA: TGTGCTAGTACTATAGCGGGAGGAGGAGCAGATACGCAGTATTTT. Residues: CASTIAGGGADTQYF.

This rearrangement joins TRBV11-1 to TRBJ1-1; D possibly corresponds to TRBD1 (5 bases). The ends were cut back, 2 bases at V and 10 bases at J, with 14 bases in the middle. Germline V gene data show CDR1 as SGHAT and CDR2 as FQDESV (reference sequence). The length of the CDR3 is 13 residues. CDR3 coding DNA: TGTGCCAGCAGCTTATTAGGGGAGAATCGAGCTTTCTTT. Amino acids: CASSLLGENRAFF.

CDR3 amino acids: CASSESGMGEAFF. The DNA of the CDR3 is TGCGCCAGCAGTGAGTCGGGCATGGGTGAAGCTTTCTTT. This chain links TRBV10-2 with TRBJ1-1; no reliable D call. V lost 0 bases, J lost 7 bases, and 9 bases lay in between. There are 13 residues in the CDR3. CDR1 and CDR2 (germline): WSHSY, SAAADI.

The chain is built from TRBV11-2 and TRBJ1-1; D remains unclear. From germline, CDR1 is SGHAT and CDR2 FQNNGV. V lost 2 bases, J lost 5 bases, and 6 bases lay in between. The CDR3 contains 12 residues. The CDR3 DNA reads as TGTGCCAGCAGCTTATTCCATACTGAAGCTTTCTTT. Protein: CASSLFHTEAFF.

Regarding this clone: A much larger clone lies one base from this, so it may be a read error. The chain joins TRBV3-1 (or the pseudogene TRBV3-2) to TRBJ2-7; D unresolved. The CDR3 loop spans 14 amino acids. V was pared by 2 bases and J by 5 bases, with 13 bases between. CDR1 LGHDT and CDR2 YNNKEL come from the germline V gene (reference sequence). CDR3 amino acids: CASSQQLMIHEQYF. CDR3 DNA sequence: TGTGCCAGCAGCCAACAGCTAATGATCCACGAGCAGTACTTC.

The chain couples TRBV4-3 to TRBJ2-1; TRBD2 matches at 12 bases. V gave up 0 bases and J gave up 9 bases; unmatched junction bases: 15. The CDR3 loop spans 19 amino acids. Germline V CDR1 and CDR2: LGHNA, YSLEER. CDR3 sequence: CASSQEVWGASGRATEQFF. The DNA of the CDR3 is TGCGCCAGCAGCCAAGAAGTTTGGGGCGCTAGCGGGAGGGCCACTGAGCAGTTCTTC.

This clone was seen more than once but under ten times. CDR3 sequence reads: CASSEGRGDGNEKLFF. Here the CDR3 DNA reads TGTGCCAGCAGTGAAGGGAGAGGCGACGGTAATGAAAAACTGTTTTTT. The chain carries TRBV6-1 and TRBJ1-4; the D is unclear. Germline V gene sequence: CDR1 MNHNS, CDR2 SASEGT. The CDR3 covers 16 residues. Trimming took off 1 base at V and 4 bases at J, with 13 bases between the two ends.

CDR3 region: CATSDPRLAEDQETQYF. CDR3 sequence (DNA): TGTGCCACCAGTGATCCCCGACTAGCGGAAGACCAAGAGACCCAGTACTTC. This chain joins TRBV24-1 and TRBJ2-5, with 9 bases lining up with TRBD2. Germline loops: CDR1 KGHDR, CDR2 SFDVKD. The CDR3 sequence is 17 residues long. V lost 3 bases and J lost 0; bases outside the gene matches: 7.

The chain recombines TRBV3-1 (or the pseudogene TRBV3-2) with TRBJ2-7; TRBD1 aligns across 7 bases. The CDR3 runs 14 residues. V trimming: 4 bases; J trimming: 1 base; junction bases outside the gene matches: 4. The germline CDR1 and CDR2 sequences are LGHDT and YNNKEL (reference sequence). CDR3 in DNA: TGTGCCAGCAGCCCCCGGGACAGTTCCTACGAGCAGTACTTC. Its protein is CASSPRDSSYEQYF.

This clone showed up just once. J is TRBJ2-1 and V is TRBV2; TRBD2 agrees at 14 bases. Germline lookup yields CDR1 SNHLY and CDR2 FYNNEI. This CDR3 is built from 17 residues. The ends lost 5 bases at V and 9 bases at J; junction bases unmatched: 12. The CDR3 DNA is TGTGCCAGCAGTCGCGTCCCGGGACTAGCGGGAGCGGCTGAGCAGTTCTTC. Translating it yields CASSRVPGLAGAAEQFF.

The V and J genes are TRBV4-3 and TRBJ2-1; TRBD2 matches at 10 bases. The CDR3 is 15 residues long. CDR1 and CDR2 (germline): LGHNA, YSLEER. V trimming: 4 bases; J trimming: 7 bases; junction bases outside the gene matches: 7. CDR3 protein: CASSPTSAGGNEQFF. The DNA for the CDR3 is TGCGCCAGCAGCCCAACCTCAGCGGGAGGGAATGAGCAGTTCTTC.

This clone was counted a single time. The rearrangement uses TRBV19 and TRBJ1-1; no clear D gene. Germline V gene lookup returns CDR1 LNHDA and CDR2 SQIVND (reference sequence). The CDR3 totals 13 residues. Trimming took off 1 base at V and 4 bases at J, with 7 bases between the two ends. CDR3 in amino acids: CASSIGMPTEAFF. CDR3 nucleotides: TGTGCCAGTAGTATAGGAATGCCCACTGAAGCTTTCTTT.